This T cell receptor (beta chain) was sequenced for a study of T-cell memory formation after mild COVID-19. About the study: TCR clustering was largely donor specific.

General study findings and limits: Memory from before infection featured some responding clones, which suggests cross-reactive memory joined. Day 15 to 85 contracting clones showed balanced CD4/CD8; day 15 to 37 expanders favored CD4+.

The V segment lost 5 bases and the J segment 5 bases; nucleotides outside the gene matches: 6. The CDR3 is 15 residues long. Germline V gene sequence: CDR1 MDHEN, CDR2 SYDVKM. TCRdb re-called the 5' RACE reads through MiXCR, storing one row per CDR3 protein. The repertoire consists of around 190,000 distinct CDR3 sequences, with approximately 17% occurring once and the leading ten covering 3.9%. This clonotype has just a few counts. Its antigen is as yet unknown. The rearrangement uses TRBV28 and TRBJ2-2; 9 nucleotides align to TRBD1. What was sequenced was PBMCs or a T cell subset sorted from them (not recorded which). The clonotype comes from a man younger than 30 who had mild COVID-19 (a few samples of this study predate the infection). Cell type and time point are not known. The CDR3 nucleotides are TGTGCCAGCAGTGAAAACAGGGGGCGGACCGGGGAGCTGTTTTTT. Translating gives CASSENRGRTGELFF.